One and the same sample provided the 2 T cell receptor beta chains below, sequenced in a study of Graves' ophthalmopathy and Graves' hyperthyroidism. CDR3 regions of TCR beta were amplified from RNA transcripts. After a first-round RT-PCR with HTBI primers, a second-round multiplex PCR was run. One entry per CDR3 protein results from TCRdb running MiXCR on the multiplex PCR reads. The table has a few hundred thousand distinct CDR3 sequences, 17% seen once; the top ten hold 2% to 3%. The sequenced material came from peripheral blood. Source of these receptors: an adult woman with stable Graves' hyperthyroidism.

In this sample, this clonotype turned up a few times. The rearrangement links TRBV5-1 to TRBJ1-1; 7 bases map to TRBD1. This CDR3 has 15 residues. The germline V gene has CDR1 SGHRS and CDR2 YFSETQ. V shed 4 bases, J shed 4 bases, and the junction held 10 bases outside the gene matches. CDR3 sequence: CASSLPRRGGTEAFF. As DNA, the CDR3 is TGCGCCAGCAGCCTCCCCCGCAGGGGGGGCACTGAAGCTTTCTTT.

The chain is built from TRBV30 and TRBJ2-2; D unclear. Germline lookup yields CDR1 GTSNPN and CDR2 SVGIG (reference sequence). This CDR3 is built from 13 residues. V lost 5 bases and J lost 4, with 11 bases in between. This CDR3 reads CAWGSEITGELFF. The CDR3 bases are TGTGCCTGGGGGTCAGAAATCACCGGGGAGCTGTTTTTT. Using reference TRBV30 and TRBJ2-2 for the parts outside the CDR3, the full variable domain is SQTIHQWPATLVQPVGSPLSLECTVEGTSNPNLYWYRQAAGRGLQLLFYSVGIGQISSEVPQNLSASRPQDRQFILSSKKLLLSDSGFYLCAWGSEITGELFFGEGSRLTVL.